This T cell receptor (beta chain) originates from a study of blood T cell repertoires in COVID-19. Across the whole study: T cells, B-cell-depleted T cells, or PBMCs provided the cDNA or gDNA that served as material.

Followed longitudinally, the Seattle patients had been enrolled during active infection. V dropped 4 bases and J dropped 7 bases, with 11 bases sitting between them. Germline values: CDR1 LNHDA, CDR2 SQIVND (reference sequence). The CDR3 has 14 residues. In the original analysis: Amplification of reference gene primers provided the estimated nucleated cell counts. TCRdb keeps only in-frame clones here, not all; method: immunoSEQ multiplex PCR. V and J calls and clone size follow that table, whereas D and trimming were derived from the DNA. The repertoire includes around 250,000 clones, approximately 88% of them detected once, and about 9.4% sits in the top ten.

The source material was peripheral blood. The chain is built from TRBV19 and TRBJ1-6; possibly TRBD1 for D (5 bases). The sequence came from a woman in her 70s with COVID-19, enrolled during active disease. CDR3 sequence (DNA): TGTGCCAGTAGTACCCGACAGCAGAATTCACCCCTCCACTTT. Its protein product is CASSTRQQNSPLHF.